The 16 T cell receptor beta chains given below trace back to one sample, sequenced in a study of CD8 T cells in ankylosing spondylitis. Study observations and caveats: Roughly eight highly homologous variants made up a TCR beta motif that seemed to typify ankylosing spondylitis blood.

TCRdb redid the calling of the 5' RACE reads with MiXCR, one entry per CDR3 protein. The data hold 450,000 to 550,000 distinct CDR3 sequences, with roughly 5% observed a single time. Their antigens are not known. Sequencing input: blood, either unsorted or a sorted T cell fraction (not recorded which). The receptors stem from a male donor with ankylosing spondylitis.

This clonotype was detected many times. The rearrangement joins TRBV5-1 to TRBJ2-5; D assignment may be TRBD1 or TRBD2 (7 bases each). V lost 4 bases to trimming and J lost 4 bases, with 14 bases between them. The CDR3 runs 14 residues. Germline CDR1 SGHRS, CDR2 YFSETQ. CDR3 sequence: CASSSGTARETQYF. CDR3 DNA sequence: TGCGCCAGCAGCAGCGGGACAGCTAGAGAGACCCAGTACTTC.

The gene calls are TRBV28 and TRBJ2-7; TRBD2 is a possible D gene (5 bases). The ends were cut back, 6 bases at V and 3 bases at J, with 21 bases in the middle. Germline CDR1 MDHEN, CDR2 SYDVKM. This CDR3 spans 16 amino acids. CDR3 region: CASSQNPGWVRYEQYF. The CDR3 nucleotides are TGTGCCAGCAGCCAGAACCCGGGATGGGTCCGCTACGAGCAGTACTTC.

This clonotype was counted many times. The chain recombines TRBV20-1 with TRBJ1-1; 8 nucleotides agree with TRBD1. The CDR3 is made up of 13 amino acids. The germline V gene has CDR1 DFQATT and CDR2 SNEGSKA (reference sequence). J gave up 5 bases and V 5 bases, and 7 bases lay outside the gene matches. The CDR3 bases are TGCAGTGCTTTCGGACAGGGTTTAACTGAAGCTTTCTTT. It is translated as CSAFGQGLTEAFF.

Many counts were recorded for this clonotype. The CDR3 DNA sequence: TGCAGCGCCGGGACAACGAACACCGGGGAGCTGTTTTTT. It translates to CSAGTTNTGELFF. The V call is TRBV29-1, the J call TRBJ2-2, with D perhaps TRBD1 (6 bases). Trimming stripped 7 bases from V and 0 bases from J, with 9 bases between. Germline V gene lookup returns CDR1 SQVTM and CDR2 ANQGSEA. This CDR3 is 13 amino acids long.

This CDR3 is CSARPNRGPGMNTEAFF. Here the CDR3 DNA reads TGCAGTGCTAGACCCAACCGGGGCCCAGGGATGAACACTGAAGCTTTCTTT. The V gene is TRBV20-1, the J gene TRBJ1-1; possible D gene TRBD1, 5 bases. Trimming removed 2 bases at V and 0 bases at J, with 19 bases between. Germline values: CDR1 DFQATT, CDR2 SNEGSKA (reference sequence). This CDR3 has 17 residues.

The chain uses TRBV7-3 and TRBJ2-1, with D tentatively TRBD1 (7 bases). The ends were cut back, 4 bases at V and 2 bases at J, with 12 bases in the middle. This CDR3 region has 15 residues. Germline lookup yields CDR1 SGHTA and CDR2 FQGTGA. CDR3 amino acids: CASSSAGGPYNEQFF. The CDR3 DNA reads as TGTGCCAGCAGCTCCGCAGGGGGGCCCTACAATGAGCAGTTCTTC.

As for this clonotype: It may be a read error: a sequence one base away is much more abundant. This chain uses TRBV24-1 with TRBJ2-1; D unclear. This CDR3 comprises 16 residues. CDR1 and CDR2 from the germline V gene are KGHDR and SFDVKD. V lost 0 bases and J 1 base, leaving 9 bases between the germline ends. In nucleotides, the CDR3 is TGTGCCACCAGTGATTTGGTATCTGGATCCTACAATGAGCAGTTCTTC. Its translation is CATSDLVSGSYNEQFF.

This clonotype showed up many times. The chain employs TRBV4-2 and TRBJ2-1; D not certain. Per germline, CDR1 LGHNA and CDR2 YNFKEQ. V was pared by 4 bases and J by 8 bases, with 12 bases between. The CDR3 is 13 residues long. The CDR3 nucleotides read TGTGCCAGCAGCCGTCACGAGATCTATGAGCAGTTCTTC. It specifies CASSRHEIYEQFF.

This clonotype appeared a few times. A read error may explain this, as a much larger clone is one base away. The chain has TRBV7-9 and TRBJ2-3, with D perhaps TRBD2 (6 bases). The CDR3 sequence is 17 residues long. Germline V lookup: CDR1 SEHNR, CDR2 FQNEAQ (reference sequence). The CDR3 protein is CPSSLGWRGASTDTQYF. In DNA, the CDR3 is TGTCCCAGCAGCTTAGGATGGCGGGGTGCTAGCACAGATACGCAGTATTTT.

In this sample, this clonotype turned up many times. V usage is TRBV20-1 and J usage is TRBJ2-7; maybe TRBD2 (5 bases). Germline V gene sequence: CDR1 DFQATT, CDR2 SNEGSKA (reference sequence). Deletions cut 6 bases from V and 0 bases from J, with 15 bases between. The CDR3 is made up of 14 amino acids. CDR3 coding DNA: TGCAGTGCCTGGACTGGCGACCCCTCCTACGAGCAGTACTTC. Translation: CSAWTGDPSYEQYF.

This clonotype occurred many times. J is TRBJ2-7 and V is TRBV6-2 or TRBV6-3, with D perhaps matching TRBD1 (6 bases). The germline V and J ends were trimmed by 6 bases and 4 bases, with 19 bases remaining between them. The CDR3 covers 15 residues. Germline CDR1 reads MNHEY; CDR2 reads SVGEGT. As DNA, the CDR3 is TGTGCCAGCAGCCGGAGGACAGTCTTAAGATACGAGCAGTACTTC. Protein product: CASSRRTVLRYEQYF.

This clonotype was recorded a few times. V is TRBV6-5 and J is TRBJ2-5; TRBD1 matches at 8 bases. V shed 2 bases and J 2 bases; nucleotides not matched to a gene: 4. This CDR3 comprises 15 residues. Germline V gene sequence: CDR1 MNHEY, CDR2 SVGAGI. The DNA for the CDR3 is TGTGCCAGCAGTTACGGACAGGGTGGACAAGAGACCCAGTACTTC. Its protein product is CASSYGQGGQETQYF.

This clonotype has a count of ten or more. The J gene is TRBJ2-7, the V gene TRBV20-1, with unresolved D. CDR3 size: 13 residues. Germline CDR1 DFQATT, CDR2 SNEGSKA (reference sequence). Deletions cut 1 base from V and 5 bases from J, with 12 bases between. The CDR3 reads CSARVGFQNEQYF. Written as DNA, the CDR3 is TGCAGTGCTAGAGTAGGGTTTCAGAACGAGCAGTACTTC.

This clonotype was recorded many times. This rearrangement joins TRBV4-3 to TRBJ2-2, with D unclear. Per germline, CDR1 LGHNA and CDR2 YSLEER. V was clipped by 0 bases and J by 13 bases, with 15 bases between them. The CDR3 has 14 residues. CDR3 in amino acids: CASSQDRRMWGLFF. The DNA of the CDR3 is TGCGCCAGCAGCCAAGATCGGAGAATGTGGGGGCTGTTTTTT.

This clonotype was observed at least ten times. The V gene is TRBV27, the J gene TRBJ2-1; 8 bases match TRBD2. With 5 bases clipped from V and 3 bases from J, the junction kept 9 bases outside the gene matches. Germline lookup yields CDR1 MNHEY and CDR2 SMNVEV (reference sequence). This CDR3 comprises 16 residues. The CDR3 sequence is CASSPSAGEYYNEQFF. Here the CDR3 DNA reads TGTGCCAGCAGTCCGTCAGCGGGAGAGTACTACAATGAGCAGTTCTTC.

In this sample, this clonotype turned up many times. This CDR3 is CASSIDRNTEAFF. CDR3 DNA: TGTGCCAGCAGCATCGACAGGAACACTGAAGCTTTCTTT. The gene calls are TRBV7-2 and TRBJ1-1; TRBD1 is a possible D gene (5 bases). The germline gives CDR1 SGHTA, CDR2 FQGNSA. The CDR3 totals 13 residues. Trimming stripped 5 bases from V and 1 base from J, with 8 bases between.